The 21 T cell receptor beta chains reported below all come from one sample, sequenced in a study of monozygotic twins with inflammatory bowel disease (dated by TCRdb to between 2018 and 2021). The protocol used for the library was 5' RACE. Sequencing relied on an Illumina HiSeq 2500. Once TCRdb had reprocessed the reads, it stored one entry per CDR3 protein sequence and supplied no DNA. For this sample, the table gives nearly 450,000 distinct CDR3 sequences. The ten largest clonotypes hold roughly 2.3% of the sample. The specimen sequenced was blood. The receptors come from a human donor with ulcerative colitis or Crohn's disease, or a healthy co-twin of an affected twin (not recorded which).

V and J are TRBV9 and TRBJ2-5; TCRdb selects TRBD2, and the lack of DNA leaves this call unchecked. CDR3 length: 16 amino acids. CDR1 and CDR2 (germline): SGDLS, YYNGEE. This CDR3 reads CASSPQGTSGQETQYF.

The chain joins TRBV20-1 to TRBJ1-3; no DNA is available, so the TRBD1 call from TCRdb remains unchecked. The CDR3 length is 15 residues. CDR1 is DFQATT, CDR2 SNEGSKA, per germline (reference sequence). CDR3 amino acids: CSAEHQTGGGNTIYF.

CDR3 region: CASSIIGNTEAFF. The chain links TRBV19 to TRBJ1-1. CDR1 LNHDA and CDR2 SQIVND come from the germline V gene (reference sequence). CDR3 length: 13 amino acids.

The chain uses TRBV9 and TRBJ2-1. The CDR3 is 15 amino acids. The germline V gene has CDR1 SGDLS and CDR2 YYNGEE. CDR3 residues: CASSVAYAVYNEQFF.

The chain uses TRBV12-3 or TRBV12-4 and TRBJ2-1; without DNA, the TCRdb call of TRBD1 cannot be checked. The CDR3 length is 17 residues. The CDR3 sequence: CASSDLRGQGSYNEQFF.

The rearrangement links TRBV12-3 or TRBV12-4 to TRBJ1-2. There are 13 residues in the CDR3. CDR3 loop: CASSWPFYGGYTF.

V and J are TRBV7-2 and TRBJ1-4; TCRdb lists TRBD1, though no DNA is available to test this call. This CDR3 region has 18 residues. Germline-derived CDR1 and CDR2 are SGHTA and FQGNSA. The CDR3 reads CASSLGRQGSATNEKLFF.

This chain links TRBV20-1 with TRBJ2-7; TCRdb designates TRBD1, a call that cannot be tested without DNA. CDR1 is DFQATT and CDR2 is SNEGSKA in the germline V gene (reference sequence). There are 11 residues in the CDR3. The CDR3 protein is CRAQGPYEQYF.

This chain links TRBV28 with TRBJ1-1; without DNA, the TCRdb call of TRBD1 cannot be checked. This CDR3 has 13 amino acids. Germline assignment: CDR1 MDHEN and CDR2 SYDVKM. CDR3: CASSPPGFGEAFF.

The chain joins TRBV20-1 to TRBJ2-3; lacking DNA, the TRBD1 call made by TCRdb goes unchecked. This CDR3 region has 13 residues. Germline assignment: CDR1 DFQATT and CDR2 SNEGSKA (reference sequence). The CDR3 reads CSAWGSSTDTQYF.

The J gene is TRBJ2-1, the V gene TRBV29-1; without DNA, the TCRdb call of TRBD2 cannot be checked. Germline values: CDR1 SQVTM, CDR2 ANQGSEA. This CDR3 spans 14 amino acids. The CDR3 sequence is CSVESNRGPNEQFF.

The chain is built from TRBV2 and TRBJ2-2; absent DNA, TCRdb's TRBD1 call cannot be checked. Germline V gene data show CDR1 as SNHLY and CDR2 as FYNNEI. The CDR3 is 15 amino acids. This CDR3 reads CASSLDRSNTGELFF.

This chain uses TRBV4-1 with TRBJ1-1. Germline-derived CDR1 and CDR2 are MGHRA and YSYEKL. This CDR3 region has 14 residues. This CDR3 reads CASSQGRSNTEAFF.

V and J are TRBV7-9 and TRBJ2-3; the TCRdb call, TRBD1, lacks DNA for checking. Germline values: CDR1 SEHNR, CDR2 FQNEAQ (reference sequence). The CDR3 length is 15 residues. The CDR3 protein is CASSFSEGRRDTQYF.

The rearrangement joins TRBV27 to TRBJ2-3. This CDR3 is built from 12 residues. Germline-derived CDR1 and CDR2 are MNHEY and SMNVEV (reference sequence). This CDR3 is CASSSRTDTQYF.

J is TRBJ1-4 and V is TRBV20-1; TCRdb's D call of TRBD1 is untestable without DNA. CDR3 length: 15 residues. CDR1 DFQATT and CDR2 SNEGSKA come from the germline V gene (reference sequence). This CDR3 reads CSAPPLRGRNEKLFF.

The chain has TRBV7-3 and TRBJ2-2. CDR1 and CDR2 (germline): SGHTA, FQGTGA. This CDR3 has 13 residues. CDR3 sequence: CASSWKGTGELFF. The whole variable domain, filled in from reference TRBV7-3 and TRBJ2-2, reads GAGVSQTPSNKVTEKGKYVELRCDPISGHTALYWYRQSLGQGPEFLIYFQGTGAADDSGLPNDRFFAVRPEGSVSTLKIQRTERGDSAVYLCASSWKGTGELFFGEGSRLTVL.

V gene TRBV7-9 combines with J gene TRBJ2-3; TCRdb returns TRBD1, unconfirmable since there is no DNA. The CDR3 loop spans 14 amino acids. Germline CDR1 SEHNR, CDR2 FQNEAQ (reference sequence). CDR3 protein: CASTKTGVPETQYF. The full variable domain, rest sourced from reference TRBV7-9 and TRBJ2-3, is DTGVSQNPRHKITKRGQNVTFRCDPISEHNRLYWYRQTLGQGPEFLTYFQNEAQLEKSRLLSDRFSAERPKGSFSTLEIQRTEQGDSAMYLCASTKTGVPETQYFGPGTRLTVL.

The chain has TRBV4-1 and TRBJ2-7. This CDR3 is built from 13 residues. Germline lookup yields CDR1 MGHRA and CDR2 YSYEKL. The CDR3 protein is CASSQDRNLEQYF.

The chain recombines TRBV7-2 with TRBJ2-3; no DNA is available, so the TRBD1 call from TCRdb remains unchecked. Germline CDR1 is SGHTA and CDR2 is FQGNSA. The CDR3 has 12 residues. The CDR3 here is CASSRGADTQYF. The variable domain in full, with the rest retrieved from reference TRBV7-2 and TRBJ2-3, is GAGVSQSPSNKVTEKGKDVELRCDPISGHTALYWYRQSLGQGLEFLIYFQGNSAPDKSGLPSDRFSAERTGGSVSTLTIQRTQQEDSAVYLCASSRGADTQYFGPGTRLTVL.

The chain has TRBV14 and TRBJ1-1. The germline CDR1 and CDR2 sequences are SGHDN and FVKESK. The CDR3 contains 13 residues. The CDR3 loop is CASSQAPNTEAFF. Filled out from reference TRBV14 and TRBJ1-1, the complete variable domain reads EAGVTQFPSHSVIEKGQTVTLRCDPISGHDNLYWYRRVMGKEIKFLLHFVKESKQDESGMPNNRFLAERTGGTYSTLKVQPAELEDSGVYFCASSQAPNTEAFFGQGTRLTVV.